The clone carrying this TCR beta chain was picked up many times. The TCR library protocol was used to attach unique molecular identifiers. These identifiers were attached to individual cDNA molecules. TCRdb processed the 5' RACE reads anew with MiXCR; each CDR3 protein has one entry. Of about 56,000 distinct CDR3 sequences in the sample, about 11% were seen once. V dropped 4 bases and J dropped 4; count of bases not matched to a gene: 8. Germline CDR1 reads SQVTM; CDR2 reads ANQGSEA. The CDR3 contains 14 residues. These data are taken from a study of early T cells in non-severe SARS-CoV-2 infection. The clonotype originates from an adult who was a healthcare worker with PCR-confirmed SARS-CoV-2 infection or an uninfected control (not recorded which). Sequencing input: whole blood. V usage is TRBV29-1 and J usage is TRBJ1-1, with TRBD1 identical over 8 bases. CDR3: CSVVRRTGTTEAFF. The CDR3 DNA reads as TGCAGCGTTGTGCGACGGACAGGGACCACTGAAGCTTTCTTT.